The 30 T cell receptor beta chains listed next were all sequenced from one sample in a study of blood T cell repertoires in COVID-19. This table comes from immunoSEQ multiplex PCR, and its TCRdb copy is limited to in-frame clones, with some not included. The sample lists tens of thousands of clones; more than 80% were seen once. Sequencing was done on a sample of peripheral blood. Source of these receptors: a woman over 75 with active COVID-19.

The V gene is TRBV28, the J gene TRBJ2-5, with D possibly matching TRBD1 (6 bases). V was trimmed by 4 bases and J by 5 bases, leaving 8 bases between them. This CDR3 contains 12 residues. Germline lookup yields CDR1 MDHEN and CDR2 SYDVKM. The CDR3 DNA reads TGTGCCAGCAGTTACAGGGCGGAGACCCAGTACTTC. Its translation: CASSYRAETQYF.

This clone was seen a single time. J is TRBJ2-5 and V is TRBV3-1 (or the pseudogene TRBV3-2), with D uncertain. Trimming cost V 0 bases and J 2 bases, with 10 bases left between them. The CDR3 has 15 amino acids. Germline CDR1 is LGHDT and CDR2 is YNNKEL (reference sequence). CDR3 sequence: CASSQEETEQETQYF. In DNA, the CDR3 is TGTGCCAGCAGCCAAGAGGAGACGGAGCAAGAGACCCAGTACTTC.

Only a few counts were recorded for this clone. The chain recombines TRBV7-2 with TRBJ1-2; D remains ambiguous. This CDR3 is 14 amino acids long. The germline V and J ends were trimmed by 1 base and 0 bases, with 6 bases remaining between them. The germline V gene has CDR1 SGHTA and CDR2 FQGNSA. The CDR3 sequence is CASSLGRSNYGYTF. As DNA, the CDR3 is TGTGCCAGCAGCTTAGGCAGATCTAACTATGGCTACACCTTC.

Regarding this clone: Other DNA sequences of this sample code for an identical CDR3. The rearrangement links TRBV5-4 to TRBJ1-6, with D perhaps matching TRBD1 (5 bases). Germline CDR1 reads SGHNT; CDR2 reads YYREEE (reference sequence). V lost 4 bases and J 0 bases, leaving 14 bases between the germline ends. This CDR3 contains 17 residues. In DNA form, the CDR3 reads TGTGCCAGCAGCCTTGACAGAAGTAGCTCCTATAATTCACCCCTCCACTTT. Its protein product is CASSLDRSSSYNSPLHF.

The chain carries TRBV15 and TRBJ2-3; possibly TRBD2 for D (5 bases). From germline, CDR1 is LNHNV and CDR2 YYDKDF (reference sequence). V was cut by 0 bases and J by 5 bases, with 15 bases left in between. The CDR3 length is 16 residues. The CDR3 reads CATSRDREDGVDTQYF. CDR3 DNA sequence: TGTGCCACCAGCAGAGATCGCGAGGACGGGGTAGATACGCAGTATTTT. The entire variable domain, with the rest obtained from reference TRBV15 and TRBJ2-3, is as follows: DAMVIQNPRYQVTQFGKPVTLSCSQTLNHNVMYWYQQKSSQAPKLLFHYYDKDFNNEADTPDNFQSRRPNTSFCFLDIRSPGLGDTAMYLCATSRDREDGVDTQYFGPGTRLTVL.

V usage is TRBV6-5 and J usage is TRBJ2-7; the match to TRBD1 covers 8 bases. The CDR3 has 15 amino acids. The ends lost 6 bases at V and 0 bases at J; junction bases unmatched: 7. Germline CDR1 and CDR2: MNHEY and SVGAGI. The CDR3 loop is CASRTGEGASYEQYV. The CDR3 bases are TGTGCCAGCAGGACAGGGGAAGGGGCCTCCTACGAGCAGTACGTC.

The chain couples TRBV9 to TRBJ2-1; D gene uncertain. CDR3 length: 15 amino acids. V lost 0 bases to trimming and J lost 3 bases, with 10 bases between them. In germline, CDR1 is SGDLS, CDR2 YYNGEE. CDR3 loop: CASSVGPVVYNEQFF. Here the CDR3 DNA reads TGTGCCAGCAGCGTAGGCCCGGTAGTCTACAATGAGCAGTTCTTC.

The genes are TRBV7-8 and TRBJ2-5; 8 bases align to TRBD2. The germline V gene encodes CDR1 SGHVS and CDR2 FQNEAQ. V lost 5 bases and J lost 7; bases outside the gene matches: 9. The CDR3 length is 14 residues. The CDR3 nucleotides read TGTGCCAGCAGCCCCGACGCGGCGGGAGGGACCCAGTACTTC. It is translated as CASSPDAAGGTQYF.

The chain combines TRBV11-3 with TRBJ2-7, with TRBD1 identical over 7 bases. Trimming took 1 base from V and 5 from J; bases not matched to a gene: 5. CDR1 is SGHNT and CDR2 is YENEEA in the germline V gene. This CDR3 contains 14 residues. The CDR3 is CASSLGAQGHEQYF. CDR3 nucleotides: TGTGCCAGCAGCTTAGGGGCACAGGGGCACGAGCAGTACTTC. The variable domain in full, completed from reference TRBV11-3 and TRBJ2-7, reads EAGVVQSPRYKIIEKKQPVAFWCNPISGHNTLYWYLQNLGQGPELLIRYENEEAVDDSQLPKDRFSAERLKGVDSTLKIQPAELGDSAVYLCASSLGAQGHEQYFGPGTRLTVT.

The chain couples TRBV6-5 to TRBJ2-6; 7 bases are shared with TRBD1. V gave up 7 bases and J gave up 3 bases; unmatched junction bases: 3. Germline V lookup: CDR1 MNHEY, CDR2 SVGAGI. The CDR3 sequence is 14 residues long. CDR3 bases: TGTGCCAGCAACAGGGGCGGTGGGGCCAACGTCCTGACTTTC. Amino acids: CASNRGGGANVLTF.

This chain connects TRBV5-6 to TRBJ2-2; 9 positions agree with TRBD2. Germline CDR1 reads SGHDT; CDR2 reads YYEEEE. The CDR3 sequence is 17 residues long. Germline trimming cut 4 bases from V and 2 bases from J; bases unmatched to any gene: 9. Here the CDR3 reads CASSRTPSGANTGELFF. The CDR3 nucleotides read TGTGCCAGCAGCCGTACCCCTAGCGGGGCTAACACCGGGGAGCTGTTTTTT.

CDR3 DNA: TGTGCCAGCAGTACCGACAGGTGGGAGACCCAGTACTTC. As protein: CASSTDRWETQYF. The rearrangement uses TRBV2 and TRBJ2-5, with D tentatively TRBD1 (6 bases). Trimming cost V 5 bases and J 5 bases, with 12 bases left between them. CDR3 length equals 13 residues. Per germline, CDR1 SNHLY and CDR2 FYNNEI.

V gene TRBV2 combines with J gene TRBJ1-1, with 8 bases aligning to TRBD1. CDR3 length: 13 amino acids. The V segment lost 8 bases and the J segment 6 bases; nucleotides outside the gene matches: 8. Germline CDR1 and CDR2: SNHLY and FYNNEI. CDR3 sequence: CASSRTGSPEAFF. In DNA, the CDR3 is TGTGCCAGCTCTAGGACAGGGAGTCCTGAAGCTTTCTTT. The full variable domain, completed using reference TRBV2 and TRBJ1-1, is EPEVTQTPSHQVTQMGQEVILRCVPISNHLYFYWYRQILGQKVEFLVSFYNNEISEKSEIFDDQFSVERPDGSNFTLKIRSTKLEDSAMYFCASSRTGSPEAFFGQGTRLTVV.

V gene TRBV11-2 combines with J gene TRBJ1-1; D might be TRBD1 (5 bases). V dropped 2 bases and J dropped 4 bases, with 8 bases sitting between them. The CDR3 loop spans 13 amino acids. Germline V gene lookup returns CDR1 SGHAT and CDR2 FQNNGV. The DNA of the CDR3 is TGTGCCAGCAGCTTAAACCAGGGCACTGAAGCTTTCTTT. This gives the protein CASSLNQGTEAFF.

The J gene is TRBJ2-1, the V gene TRBV29-1, with 8 positions matching TRBD2. Trimming took 3 bases from V and 5 from J; bases not matched to a gene: 6. CDR1 SQVTM and CDR2 ANQGSEA come from the germline V gene. This CDR3 is 14 amino acids long. Here the CDR3 reads CSVDPAGVNNEQFF. CDR3 coding DNA: TGCAGCGTTGACCCAGCGGGGGTAAACAATGAGCAGTTCTTC.

The V call is TRBV5-1, the J call TRBJ2-3, with D possibly TRBD1 on 5 matching bases. The germline gives CDR1 SGHRS, CDR2 YFSETQ. The CDR3 is 14 amino acids. With 1 base removed from V and 4 bases from J, the gap between germline ends came to 10 bases. The CDR3, as DNA: TGCGCCAGCAGCTTGAGTGGGGCACCAGATACGCAGTATTTT. It is translated as CASSLSGAPDTQYF.

A single count supports this clone. This chain uses TRBV19 with TRBJ1-5; tentatively, D is TRBD1 (5 bases). The V end lost 7 bases, the J end lost 0 bases, and 10 bases lay between the germline ends. The germline gives CDR1 LNHDA, CDR2 SQIVND (reference sequence). The CDR3 is 14 residues long. CDR3 protein: CASTGEYSNQPQHF. The CDR3 DNA reads as TGTGCCAGTACGGGGGAGTATAGCAATCAGCCCCAGCATTTT.

V is TRBV6-5 and J is TRBJ2-7, with D maybe TRBD1 (6 bases). V was clipped by 6 bases and J by 1 base, with 10 bases between them. Germline V CDR1 and CDR2: MNHEY, SVGAGI. The CDR3 runs to 13 residues. The CDR3 spells CASRTGQSYEQYF. Here the CDR3 DNA reads TGTGCCAGCAGGACAGGACAGTCCTACGAGCAGTACTTC.

The rearrangement joins TRBV2 to TRBJ2-1; D call uncertain. V was pared by 5 bases and J by 7 bases, with 9 bases between. The CDR3 is 12 residues long. In germline, CDR1 is SNHLY, CDR2 FYNNEI. The CDR3 DNA follows: TGTGCCAGCAGTAGACATTCGAATGAGCAGTTCTTC. This sequence encodes CASSRHSNEQFF.

The rearrangement joins TRBV5-1 to TRBJ2-7; D gene unclear. Deletions cut 1 base from V and 6 bases from J, with 14 bases between. There are 14 residues in the CDR3. Germline V gene data show CDR1 as SGHRS and CDR2 as YFSETQ. CDR3 sequence reads: CASSLQFSSSEQYF. In DNA form, the CDR3 reads TGCGCCAGCAGCTTGCAGTTCTCCTCATCCGAGCAGTACTTC.

This chain connects TRBV2 to TRBJ2-2, with 8 bases matching TRBD2. With V trimmed by 7 bases and J by 5 bases, 6 bases remained unmatched. Germline V gives CDR1 SNHLY, CDR2 FYNNEI. This CDR3 is 14 amino acids long. CDR3 residues: CASTLPGGTGELFF. In nucleotides, the CDR3 is TGTGCCAGCACCCTACCGGGGGGGACCGGGGAGCTGTTTTTT.

The chain combines TRBV7-9 with TRBJ1-6, with D unresolved. Germline V gene sequence: CDR1 SEHNR, CDR2 FQNEAQ (reference sequence). CDR3 size: 14 residues. V lost 2 bases, J lost 5 bases, and 7 bases lay in between. The CDR3 is CASSLSGDNSPLHF. The CDR3 DNA sequence: TGTGCCAGCAGCTTAAGCGGAGATAATTCACCCCTCCACTTT.

The gene calls are TRBV7-9 and TRBJ2-1; 12 bases align to TRBD2. This CDR3 region has 17 residues. The V and J ends lost 5 bases and 0 bases, in that order; junction bases with no gene match: 5. The V gene's germline CDR1 is SEHNR and CDR2 FQNEAQ (reference sequence). CDR3 in DNA: TGTGCCAGCAGCGTCTGGACTAGCGGGGTCTCCTACAATGAGCAGTTCTTC. This translates into CASSVWTSGVSYNEQFF.

The V gene is TRBV7-9, the J gene TRBJ1-2, with D tentatively TRBD1 (5 bases). Between the trimmed V and J ends, which lost 5 bases and 2 bases, there was a span of 12 bases. The CDR3 loop spans 14 amino acids. Per germline, CDR1 SEHNR and CDR2 FQNEAQ (reference sequence). CDR3 sequence reads: CASSPGGGNYGYTF. The CDR3 DNA reads TGTGCCAGCAGCCCGGGGGGGGGAAACTATGGCTACACCTTC. The full variable domain, rest sourced from reference TRBV7-9 and TRBJ1-2, is DTGVSQNPRHKITKRGQNVTFRCDPISEHNRLYWYRQTLGQGPEFLTYFQNEAQLEKSRLLSDRFSAERPKGSFSTLEIQRTEQGDSAMYLCASSPGGGNYGYTFGSGTRLTVV.

Regarding this clone: One end of the junction fails to match germline, which may point to a read error. V gene TRBV7-7 combines with J gene TRBJ2-1, with 12 nucleotides matching TRBD2. The germline V gene has CDR1 SSHAT and CDR2 FNYEAQ (reference sequence). This CDR3 has 16 amino acids. The CDR3 is CASSLGLAGFNNEQFF. CDR3 DNA sequence: TGTGCTAGCAGCTTGGGACTAGCGGGTTTTAACAATGAGCAGTTCTTC.

V usage is TRBV27 and J usage is TRBJ2-7; maybe TRBD2 (7 bases). CDR1 MNHEY and CDR2 SMNVEV come from the germline V gene (reference sequence). V lost 5 bases and J lost 5, with 16 bases in between. The CDR3 loop spans 14 amino acids. The CDR3 nucleotides are TGTGCCAGCAGTGAACTAGGGGGAGGGAACGAGCAGTACTTC. The encoded protein is CASSELGGGNEQYF.

CDR3 sequence reads: CASSQGWGGNEKLFF. In nucleotides, the CDR3 is TGTGCCAGCAGCCAAGGTTGGGGGGGCAATGAAAAACTGTTTTTT. The chain carries TRBV14 and TRBJ1-4; the D gene is possibly TRBD1 (6 bases). The CDR3 is made up of 15 amino acids. The germline gives CDR1 SGHDN, CDR2 FVKESK. The germline V and J ends were trimmed by 1 base and 5 bases, with 11 bases remaining between them.

This chain connects TRBV2 to TRBJ1-2; 11 nucleotides align to TRBD1. V gave up 8 bases and J gave up 4 bases; unmatched junction bases: 12. This CDR3 comprises 16 residues. Germline CDR1 SNHLY, CDR2 FYNNEI. The CDR3 DNA follows: TGTGCCAGCTTGGACAGGGGGCCGCCCTCCCTCTATGGCTACACCTTC. It translates to CASLDRGPPSLYGYTF.

The rearrangement uses TRBV30 and TRBJ2-5; D uncertain. The CDR3 length is 11 residues. Germline CDR1 GTSNPN, CDR2 SVGIG (reference sequence). The V end lost 6 bases, the J end lost 2 bases, and 7 bases lay between the germline ends. CDR3 region: CACHKQETQYF. CDR3 coding DNA: TGTGCCTGCCACAAGCAAGAGACCCAGTACTTC.

In nucleotides, the CDR3 is TGTGCCAGCAGTTATTATCAGGGAGAGACCCAGTACTTC. Residues: CASSYYQGETQYF. The chain has TRBV6-5 and TRBJ2-5; the D gene is possibly TRBD1 (5 bases). Trimming left V 3 bases short and J 4 bases short, with 9 bases between. Germline V gives CDR1 MNHEY, CDR2 SVGAGI. The CDR3 contains 13 residues.